Below are 30 T cell receptor beta chains sequenced from a single sample in a study of blood T cell repertoires in COVID-19. Sequenced by immunoSEQ multiplex PCR; TCRdb stores in-frame clones only, minus some. Of 110,000 to 150,000 clones in the sample, about 90% were seen once. The material sequenced was peripheral blood. Every receptor here comes from a woman of 80 years or more with acute or convalescent COVID-19.

V and J are TRBV5-1 and TRBJ1-2; 8 bases fit TRBD1. Per the germline V gene, CDR1 is SGHRS and CDR2 is YFSETQ. After removal of 2 bases from V and 5 bases from J, the junction contained 8 bases not matched to a gene. The CDR3 runs 15 residues. CDR3 amino acids: CASSLTGGKGYGYTF. The DNA of the CDR3 is TGCGCCAGCAGCTTAACAGGGGGGAAAGGGTATGGCTACACCTTC.

V usage is TRBV11-3 and J usage is TRBJ2-7; weak D call: TRBD2 (5 bases). The germline V gene encodes CDR1 SGHNT and CDR2 YENEEA. The CDR3 consists of 12 residues. V dropped 3 bases and J dropped 6 bases, with 9 bases sitting between them. The CDR3 here is CASSFGVGEQYF. CDR3 in DNA: TGTGCCAGCAGCTTCGGGGTGGGCGAGCAGTACTTC.

This chain uses TRBV10-1 with TRBJ1-1; no definite D call. CDR3 length: 16 residues. Trimming removed 0 bases at V and 0 bases at J, with 11 bases between. Germline V gene sequence: CDR1 WNHNN, CDR2 SYGVQD (reference sequence). DNA for the CDR3: TGCGCCAGCAGTGAGTCTAGAGGGAGGATGAACACTGAAGCTTTCTTT. Its translation is CASSESRGRMNTEAFF.

This chain joins TRBV9 and TRBJ1-2, with D uncertain. From germline, CDR1 is SGDLS and CDR2 YYNGEE. V lost 0 bases, J lost 0 bases, and 12 bases lay in between. The CDR3 consists of 16 residues. CDR3 in amino acids: CASSVGGGQSNYGYTF. CDR3 DNA: TGTGCCAGCAGCGTAGGAGGCGGGCAGTCTAACTATGGCTACACCTTC.

The chain is built from TRBV18 and TRBJ1-1; D is possibly TRBD1 (5 bases). CDR1 and CDR2 from the germline V gene are KGHSH and LQKENI. The CDR3 spans 18 residues. Trimming took off 2 bases at V and 7 bases at J, with 26 bases between the two ends. The CDR3 DNA is TGTGCCAGCTCACCAGTCGTTCCCTCATCCGGACAATTCCTTGAAGCTTTCTTT. This gives the protein CASSPVVPSSGQFLEAFF.

The V and J genes are TRBV5-1 and TRBJ2-3; 7 bases map to TRBD1. Germline values: CDR1 SGHRS, CDR2 YFSETQ. CDR3 size: 15 residues. V was pared by 2 bases and J by 1 base, with 4 bases of the junction left unmatched. The DNA for the CDR3 is TGCGCCAGCAGCTTCGGGACAGCCGGCACAGATACGCAGTATTTT. This codes for CASSFGTAGTDTQYF.

The chain employs TRBV10-3 and TRBJ1-4, with no clear D. Germline V gene lookup returns CDR1 ENHRY and CDR2 SYGVKD. The V end was cut by 2 bases, the J end by 8 bases, with 18 bases between. The CDR3 is made up of 16 amino acids. This CDR3 is CAISEGSEKAREKLFF. DNA for the CDR3: TGTGCCATCAGTGAGGGAAGCGAGAAAGCGCGGGAAAAACTGTTTTTT.

The rearrangement uses TRBV6-2 or TRBV6-3 and TRBJ1-2; D is ambiguous. Germline loops: CDR1 MNHEY, CDR2 SVGEGT. Trimming pared 0 bases from V and 6 bases from J, leaving 17 bases between. This CDR3 has 16 residues. The CDR3 sequence is CASSYSWAFSSDGYTF. CDR3 bases: TGTGCCAGCAGTTACTCCTGGGCTTTTAGTTCGGATGGCTACACCTTC.

This sequence joins TRBV18 and TRBJ2-3; 9 bases line up with TRBD1. V gave up 3 bases and J gave up 5 bases; unmatched junction bases: 6. Per the germline V gene, CDR1 is KGHSH and CDR2 is LQKENI. This CDR3 is 15 amino acids long. CDR3 in DNA: TGTGCCAGCTCACCCTCCACAGGGGGCGAAGATACGCAGTATTTT. It codes for CASSPSTGGEDTQYF.

This clone was observed a single time. V is TRBV18 and J is TRBJ2-1; 16 bases match TRBD2. Germline V gives CDR1 KGHSH, CDR2 LQKENI. The CDR3 loop spans 19 amino acids. V gave up 6 bases and J gave up 1 base; unmatched junction bases: 9. The CDR3 region is CASSQTGTSGGASYNEQFF. The CDR3 DNA follows: TGTGCCAGCTCCCAGACCGGGACTAGCGGGGGGGCGTCCTACAATGAGCAGTTCTTC.

The genes are TRBV2 and TRBJ1-2, with D possibly TRBD1 on 5 matching bases. V was clipped by 7 bases and J by 4 bases, with 28 bases between them. The CDR3 extends over 18 amino acids. The germline V gene encodes CDR1 SNHLY and CDR2 FYNNEI. The chain's CDR3 is CASKEGRGLVSRVYGYTF. The DNA of the CDR3 is TGTGCCAGCAAAGAGGGGCGGGGTCTCGTTTCTCGAGTCTATGGCTACACCTTC.

The rearrangement links TRBV2 to TRBJ1-5, with D possibly being TRBD1 (6 bases). The length of the CDR3 is 15 residues. CDR1 and CDR2 (germline): SNHLY, FYNNEI. The germline V and J ends were trimmed by 4 bases and 6 bases, with 16 bases remaining between them. For the CDR3, the DNA is TGTGCCAGCAGTGTCTTTCCAGGGGATGTTCAGCCCCAGCATTTT. Its translation is CASSVFPGDVQPQHF.

The chain has TRBV5-1 and TRBJ2-5, with 8 positions matching TRBD2. V lost 0 bases and J lost 1; bases outside the gene matches: 8. The length of the CDR3 is 17 residues. CDR1 is SGHRS, CDR2 YFSETQ, per germline. CDR3 nucleotide sequence: TGCGCCAGCAGCTTGGGCACCGGGGGGGGACCCCAAGAGACCCAGTACTTC. It encodes CASSLGTGGGPQETQYF.

The rearrangement joins TRBV9 to TRBJ2-6; D may be TRBD2 (5 bases). Trimming removed 4 bases at V and 1 base at J, with 9 bases between. This CDR3 has 15 residues. Germline lookup yields CDR1 SGDLS and CDR2 YYNGEE. CDR3 amino acids: CASSPRESGANVLTF. CDR3 in DNA: TGTGCCAGCAGCCCGAGGGAGTCTGGGGCCAACGTCCTGACTTTC.

The V gene is TRBV7-6, the J gene TRBJ1-3, with D unresolved. V was pared by 1 base and J by 0 bases, with 10 bases between. Per germline, CDR1 SGHVS and CDR2 FNYEAQ. The CDR3 runs to 16 residues. CDR3 DNA: TGTGCCAGCAGCTTAGTATTGGGAGGCTCTGGAAACACCATATATTTT. This gives the protein CASSLVLGGSGNTIYF.

The chain joins TRBV12-3 or TRBV12-4 to TRBJ2-1, with D maybe TRBD2 (5 bases). The CDR3 sequence is 11 residues long. With 7 bases removed from V and 7 bases from J, the gap between germline ends came to 8 bases. The CDR3 sequence: CASTRGNEQFF. As DNA, the CDR3 is TGTGCCAGCACCCGAGGGAATGAGCAGTTCTTC.

The genes are TRBV5-1 and TRBJ2-7, with 7 bases aligning to TRBD1. CDR1 SGHRS and CDR2 YFSETQ come from the germline V gene. The junction had 7 bases not matched to a gene; V was cut back by 0 bases and J by 7 bases. The CDR3 spans 14 residues. The CDR3 DNA reads TGCGCCAGCAGCTTGGGTACAGGGGCCGGGGAGCAGTACTTC. Amino acid sequence: CASSLGTGAGEQYF.

The chain employs TRBV12-5 and TRBJ2-1; 8 bases are shared with TRBD1. Germline CDR1 reads LGHNT; CDR2 reads FRNRAP. This CDR3 region has 13 residues. The V and J ends lost 5 bases and 14 bases, in that order; junction bases with no gene match: 11. Here the CDR3 DNA reads TGTGCTAGTGGTATTCGACCGGGACAGGTTAAGTTCTTC. Encoded protein: CASGIRPGQVKFF. Looking up the rest from reference TRBV12-5 and TRBJ2-1 gives the full variable domain: DARVTQTPRHKVTEMGQEVTMRCQPILGHNTVFWYRQTMMQGLELLAYFRNRAPLDDSGMPKDRFSAEMPDATLATLKIQPSEPRDSAVYFCASGIRPGQVKFFGPGTRLTVL.

This clone has just a few counts. The J gene is TRBJ2-2, the V gene TRBV10-1, with TRBD1 matching 9 bases. Germline CDR1 and CDR2: WNHNN and SYGVQD (reference sequence). V was pared by 3 bases and J by 7 bases, with 6 bases of the junction left unmatched. The CDR3 sequence is 15 residues long. CDR3 sequence reads: CASSDWTGAGGELFF. The CDR3 DNA sequence: TGCGCCAGCAGTGACTGGACAGGGGCAGGCGGGGAGCTGTTTTTT.

This chain links TRBV30 with TRBJ1-2; D perhaps matches TRBD1 (6 bases). The germline CDR1 and CDR2 sequences are GTSNPN and SVGIG (reference sequence). Deletions cut 3 bases from V and 1 base from J, with 9 bases between. This CDR3 region has 13 residues. CDR3 residues: CAWSTGFNYGYTF. The CDR3 DNA sequence: TGTGCCTGGAGCACAGGGTTTAACTATGGCTACACCTTC.

This clone was detected only once. The same CDR3 can be traced to other DNA sequences in this sample. The chain recombines TRBV5-1 with TRBJ1-2; the D is unclear. Germline V lookup: CDR1 SGHRS, CDR2 YFSETQ. The CDR3 has 14 residues. Trimming took off 0 bases at V and 4 bases at J, with 10 bases between the two ends. The CDR3 DNA sequence: TGCGCCAGCAGCTTGGACGGCGGGGTCTATGGCTACACCTTC. This gives the protein CASSLDGGVYGYTF.

This clone was observed once. The rearrangement links TRBV4-2 to TRBJ1-1; no clear D. V lost 1 base to trimming and J lost 5 bases, with 14 bases between them. Germline V CDR1 and CDR2: LGHNA, YNFKEQ. The CDR3 consists of 15 residues. The CDR3 is CASSQGEGGWTEAFF. Here the CDR3 DNA reads TGTGCCAGCAGCCAAGGAGAGGGTGGGTGGACTGAAGCTTTCTTT.

V usage is TRBV19 and J usage is TRBJ2-1; TRBD2 agrees at 9 bases. Germline CDR1 reads LNHDA; CDR2 reads SQIVND (reference sequence). V dropped 7 bases and J dropped 4; count of bases not matched to a gene: 5. The CDR3 consists of 14 residues. In DNA, the CDR3 is TGTGCCAGTACGGCGGGGGGGCGGTACAATGAGCAGTTCTTC. This sequence encodes CASTAGGRYNEQFF.

The V and J genes are TRBV21-1 and TRBJ2-3; no DNA check was done on the table's D call, TRBD2. TRBV21-1 corresponds to a pseudogene. The CDR3 contains 12 residues. For the CDR3, the DNA is TGTGCCAGCAGCAAAATTAACGGTCTACGGTATTTT. Residues: CASSKINGLRYF.

The V call is TRBV12-3 or TRBV12-4, the J call TRBJ1-2; D not certain. Trimming pared 3 bases from V and 1 base from J, leaving 3 bases between. The CDR3 contains 12 residues. CDR3 nucleotides: TGTGCCAGCAGTTTCAGTAACTATGGCTACACCTTC. Translating it yields CASSFSNYGYTF.

CDR3 protein: CASSRPGQGYGYTF. The CDR3 DNA sequence: TGTGCCAGTAGTCGACCGGGACAGGGTTATGGCTACACCTTC. This chain uses TRBV19 with TRBJ1-2, with TRBD1 identical over 9 bases. Trimming cost V 5 bases and J 5 bases; bases outside gene matches: 6. This CDR3 contains 14 residues. Germline values: CDR1 LNHDA, CDR2 SQIVND (reference sequence).

The chain joins TRBV4-1 to TRBJ2-1; D uncertain. Trimming stripped 2 bases from V and 8 bases from J, with 13 bases between. The CDR3 has 14 residues. CDR1 and CDR2 (germline): MGHRA, YSYEKL. In DNA form, the CDR3 reads TGCGCCAGCAGCCAATTCTTCCTTCGGGATGAGCAGTTCTTC. It is translated as CASSQFFLRDEQFF.

The CDR3 nucleotides are TGTGCCAGCAGCTTGATTCCGGGAGCCCTCCACTTT. The encoded protein is CASSLIPGALHF. The V call is TRBV11-2, the J call TRBJ1-6; D is unclear. The CDR3 sequence is 12 residues long. V lost 3 bases and J 14 bases, leaving 11 bases between the germline ends. CDR1 is SGHAT and CDR2 is FQNNGV in the germline V gene.

This rearrangement joins TRBV2 to TRBJ1-4; 8 bases match TRBD1. Germline trimming cut 2 bases from V and 8 bases from J; bases unmatched to any gene: 7. Per the germline V gene, CDR1 is SNHLY and CDR2 is FYNNEI. The CDR3 extends over 15 amino acids. CDR3 nucleotides: TGTGCCAGCAGTGAACAGGGGGCTTTAAAAGAAAAACTGTTTTTT. Its translation: CASSEQGALKEKLFF.

V is TRBV19 and J is TRBJ2-7, with D possibly matching TRBD1 (6 bases). In germline, CDR1 is LNHDA, CDR2 SQIVND (reference sequence). V shed 8 bases and J shed 0 bases, with 11 bases lying between them. CDR3 length equals 13 residues. This CDR3 is CASAGQSSYEQYF. The DNA of the CDR3 is TGTGCCAGTGCAGGACAGTCCTCCTACGAGCAGTACTTC.